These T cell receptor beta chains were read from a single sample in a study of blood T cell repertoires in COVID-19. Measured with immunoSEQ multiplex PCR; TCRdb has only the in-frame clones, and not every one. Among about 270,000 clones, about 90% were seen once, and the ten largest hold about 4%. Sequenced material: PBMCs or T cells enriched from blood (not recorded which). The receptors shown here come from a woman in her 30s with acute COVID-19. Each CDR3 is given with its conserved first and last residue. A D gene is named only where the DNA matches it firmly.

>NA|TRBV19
CASSMDSGFTPGELFF
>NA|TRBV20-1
CSATSDQPQHF
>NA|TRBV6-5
CASSYGEKTEQYF
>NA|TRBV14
CASRRGTMTEAFF
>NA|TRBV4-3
CASSQVVSGAPGELFF
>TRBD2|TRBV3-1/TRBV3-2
CASSPSGLAGRNEQFF
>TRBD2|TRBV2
CASRVTSVGTYEQYF
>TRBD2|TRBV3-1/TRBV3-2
CASSRGTGEGYEQYF
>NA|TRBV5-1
CASSFVGTQNTGELFF
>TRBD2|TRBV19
CASRARMGLAGSEQFF
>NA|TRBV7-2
CASSFLGVRVHEQYF
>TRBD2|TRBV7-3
CASSVSGTSGNNEQFF
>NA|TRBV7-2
CASSLSGQTKSNTEAFF
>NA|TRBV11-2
CASSFQGTGTEAFF
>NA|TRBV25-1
CASSATVSGNTIYF
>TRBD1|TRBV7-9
CASSFQGAGTEAFF
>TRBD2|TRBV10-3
CAITQEASGRAPGELFF
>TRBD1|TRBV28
CASRTGTDGQPQHF
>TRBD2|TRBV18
CASSQRTSGYNEQFF
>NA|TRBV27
CASKERNSGNTIYF
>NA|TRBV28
CASTLSVFSGNTIYF
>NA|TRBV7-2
CASSPAGANYGYTF
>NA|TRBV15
CATSITYQPQHF
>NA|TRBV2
CASTRDLNIQYF
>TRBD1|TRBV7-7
CASSPGTANTGELFF
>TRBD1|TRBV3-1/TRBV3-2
CASSATGRRNTIYF
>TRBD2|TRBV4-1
CATEDARGAGELFF
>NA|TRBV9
CASSVVRVSSYNEQFF
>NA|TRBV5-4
CASSLVADEQYF
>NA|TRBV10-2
CASSESGGRGETQYF
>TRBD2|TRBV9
CASSISGRGHNEQFF
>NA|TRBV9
CASSVVSSANTGELFF
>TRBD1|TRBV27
CASRPSRDRDYNSPLHF
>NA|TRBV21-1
CASRKRGLGNSPLHF
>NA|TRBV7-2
CASSPLGGVQRYF
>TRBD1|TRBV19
CASSPRQGSTGELFF
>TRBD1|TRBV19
CASSKSGGTSTDTQYF